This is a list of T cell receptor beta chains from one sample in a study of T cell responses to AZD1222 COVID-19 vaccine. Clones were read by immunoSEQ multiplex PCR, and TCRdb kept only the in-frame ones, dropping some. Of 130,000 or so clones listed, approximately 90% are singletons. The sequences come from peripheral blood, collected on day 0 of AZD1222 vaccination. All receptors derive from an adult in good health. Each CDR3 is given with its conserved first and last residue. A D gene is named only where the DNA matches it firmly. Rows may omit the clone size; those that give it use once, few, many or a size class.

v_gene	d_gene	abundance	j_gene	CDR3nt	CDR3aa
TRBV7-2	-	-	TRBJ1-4	TGTGCCAGCAGCTCAATGACCCGGACGGTACTGTTTTTT	CASSSMTRTVLFF
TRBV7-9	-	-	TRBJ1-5	TGTGCCAGCAGCTTAGGAGGACAGCCCCAGCATTTT	CASSLGGQPQHF
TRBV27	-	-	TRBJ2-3	TGTGCCAGCAGTTTAGCGGGGGCCTCATCTAGCACAGATACGCAGTATTTT	CASSLAGASSSTDTQYF
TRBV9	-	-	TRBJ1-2	TGTGCCAGCAGCGCGGTGGGGGGGCGCGCCTATGGCTACACCTTC	CASSAVGGRAYGYTF
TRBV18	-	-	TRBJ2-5	TGTGCCAGCTCTAAGGACTCAATCGAAGAGACCCAGTACTTC	CASSKDSIEETQYF
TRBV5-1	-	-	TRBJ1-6	TGCGCCAGCAGCTTGGATGGAACAGTTTTAGATTCACCCCTCCACTTT	CASSLDGTVLDSPLHF
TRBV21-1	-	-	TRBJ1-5	TGTGCCAGCAGCAAATGGCTCAACGGCAATCAGCCCCAGCATTTT	CASSKWLNGNQPQHF
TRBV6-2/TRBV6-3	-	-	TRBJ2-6	TGTGCCAGCAGTTACTCGGGCTCTGGGGCCAACGTCCTGACTTTC	CASSYSGSGANVLTF
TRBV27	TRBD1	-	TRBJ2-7	TGTGCCAGCACCATGACAGGGGTCCGTCCTTACGAGCAGTACTTC	CASTMTGVRPYEQYF
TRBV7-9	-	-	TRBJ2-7	TGTGCCAGCAGCTTGCCGGGCTCCTACGAGCAGTACTTC	CASSLPGSYEQYF
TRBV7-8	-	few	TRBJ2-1	TGTGCCAGCAGCTCGGGACTTCCCAATGAGCAGTTCTTC	CASSSGLPNEQFF
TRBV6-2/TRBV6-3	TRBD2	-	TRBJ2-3	TGTGCCAGCAGTTACGTGCGGGGGGGCGACTTGGAAGATACGCAGTATTTT	CASSYVRGGDLEDTQYF
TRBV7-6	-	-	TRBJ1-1	TGTGCCAGCAGCCCCCGGGGGGTTCGAACTGAAGCTTTCTTT	CASSPRGVRTEAFF
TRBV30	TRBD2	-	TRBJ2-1	TGTGCCTGGAGCTTATTAGCGGGGGGCTACAATGAGCAGTTCTTC	CAWSLLAGGYNEQFF
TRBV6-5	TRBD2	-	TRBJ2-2	TGTGCCAGCAGTTACCCCGCGGGGGGCCTCACCGGGGAGCTGTTTTTT	CASSYPAGGLTGELFF
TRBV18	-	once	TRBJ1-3	TGTGCCAGCTCACCACCGGCTGGGGTCGGAAACACCATATATTTT	CASSPPAGVGNTIYF
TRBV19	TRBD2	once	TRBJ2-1	TGTGCCAGTAGGACTAGCGGTAGCTCCTACAATGAGCAGTTCTTC	CASRTSGSSYNEQFF
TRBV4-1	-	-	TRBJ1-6	TGCGCCAGCAGCCAAGGGGACGGGGGTTCACCCCTCCACTTT	CASSQGDGGSPLHF
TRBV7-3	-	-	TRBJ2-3	TGTGCCAGCAGCTTCAGGGGTGCAGATACGCAGTATTTT	CASSFRGADTQYF
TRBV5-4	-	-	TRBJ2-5	TGTGCCAGCAGCTTGGTTGGTAGCGGAGAGACCCAGTACTTC	CASSLVGSGETQYF
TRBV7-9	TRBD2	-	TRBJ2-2	TGTGCCAGCAGCTTATCGGAGCGGGGGGCCGGGGAGCTGTTTTTT	CASSLSERGAGELFF
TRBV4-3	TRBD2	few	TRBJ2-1	TGCGCCAGCAGCCAAGAACTAGCGGGGGGACAGGAATTCAATGAGCAGTTCTTC	CASSQELAGGQEFNEQFF
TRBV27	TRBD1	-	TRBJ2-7	TGTGCCAGCAGTCCGGGACAGGGAATCCACGAGCAGTACTTC	CASSPGQGIHEQYF
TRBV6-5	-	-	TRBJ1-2	TGTGCCAGCAGGGGAGGTGGGGGGGCGCATGGCTACACCTTC	CASRGGGGAHGYTF
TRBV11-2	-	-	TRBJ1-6	TGTGCCAGCAGCTTGACGGTCAGGGTTGGTTCACCCCTCCACTTT	CASSLTVRVGSPLHF
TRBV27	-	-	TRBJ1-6	TGTGCCAGCAGTTTATCGCGGCAGGGTAGAAATTCACCCCTCCACTTT	CASSLSRQGRNSPLHF
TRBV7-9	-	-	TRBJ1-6	TGTGCCAGCAGCCGGGCGACGGGAATTACTAATTCACCCCTCCACTTT	CASSRATGITNSPLHF
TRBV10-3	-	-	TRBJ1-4	TGTGCCATCAGTGGCGGGAGGACTAATGAAAAACTGTTTTTT	CAISGGRTNEKLFF
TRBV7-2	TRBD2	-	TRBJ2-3	TGTGCCAGCAGCACTAGCGGGCACAGCACAGATACGCAGTATTTT	CASSTSGHSTDTQYF
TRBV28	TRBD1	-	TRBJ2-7	TGTGCCAGCAGACGGACAGGCCAAATCTACGAGCAGTACTTC	CASRRTGQIYEQYF
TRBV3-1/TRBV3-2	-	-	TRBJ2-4	TGTGCCAGCAGCCTATGGGGGGCGGGAAACATTCAGTACTTC	CASSLWGAGNIQYF
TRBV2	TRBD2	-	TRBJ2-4	TGTGCCAGCAACCGGGGGGAAGCCAAAAACATTCAGTACTTC	CASNRGEAKNIQYF
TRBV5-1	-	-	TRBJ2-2	TGCGCCAGCATCCGGGACGGCATAAACACCGGGGAGCTGTTTTTT	CASIRDGINTGELFF
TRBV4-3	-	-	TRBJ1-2	TGCGCCAGCAGCCAAGGGATGGGGCCGGACTATGGCTACACCTTC	CASSQGMGPDYGYTF
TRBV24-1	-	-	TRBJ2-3	TGTGCCACCAGTGATCCTTCCGGGACCGGTGGGACAGATACGCAGTATTTT	CATSDPSGTGGTDTQYF
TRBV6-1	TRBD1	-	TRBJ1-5	TGTGCCAGCAGTGAAAACAGGGGGCAGGATCAGCCCCAGCATTTT	CASSENRGQDQPQHF
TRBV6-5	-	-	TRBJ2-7	TGTGCCAGCAGCTTGGGTGAGCAGTACTTC	CASSLGEQYF
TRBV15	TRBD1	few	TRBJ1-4	TGTGCCACCAGCAGGGGACAGGGGAATGAAAAACTGTTTTTT	CATSRGQGNEKLFF
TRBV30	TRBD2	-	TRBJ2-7	TGTGCCTGGAGGGCTACCCCCGGACTAGCGGGGAGGACCTACGAGCAGTACTTC	CAWRATPGLAGRTYEQYF
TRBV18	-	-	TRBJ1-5	TGTGCCAGCTCACCCGAAGGTGAGCCCCAGCATTTT	CASSPEGEPQHF
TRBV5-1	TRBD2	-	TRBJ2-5	TGCGCCACTTCGACTAGCGGGGCTGAGACCCAGTACTTC	CATSTSGAETQYF
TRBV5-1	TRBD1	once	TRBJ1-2	TGCGCCAGCAGTCGAGATGGACAGGGCAACTATGGCTACACCTTC	CASSRDGQGNYGYTF
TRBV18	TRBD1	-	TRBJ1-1	TGTGCCAGCTCACCACGGACAGGGCCCACTGAAGCTTTCTTT	CASSPRTGPTEAFF
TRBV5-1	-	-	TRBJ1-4	TGCGCCAGCAGCTTGGATCTACACCTGGGGGAAAAACTGTTTTTT	CASSLDLHLGEKLFF
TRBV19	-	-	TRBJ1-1	TGTGCCAGTACTGAGGGCAACACTGAAGCTTTCTTT	CASTEGNTEAFF
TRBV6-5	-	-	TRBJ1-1	TGTGCCAGCAGTTACTCAGGGGGACCTGAAGCTTTCTTT	CASSYSGGPEAFF
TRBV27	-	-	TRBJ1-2	TGTGCCAGCAGTTTATCCCTTTGGCAGGGCTACGGCTACACCTTC	CASSLSLWQGYGYTF
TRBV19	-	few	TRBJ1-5	TGTGCCAGTACCCGGCGGGGCGCGGGAAATCAGCCCCAGCATTTT	CASTRRGAGNQPQHF
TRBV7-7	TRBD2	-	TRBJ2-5	TGTGCTAGCAGCTTAGTTCCCCCTCTTCGCGGGGGGGCCGGCGAGACCCAGTACTTC	CASSLVPPLRGGAGETQYF
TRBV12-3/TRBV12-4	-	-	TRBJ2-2	TGTGCCAGCAGTTTAGGAAGCACCGGGGAGCTGTTTTTT	CASSLGSTGELFF
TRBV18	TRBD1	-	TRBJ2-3	TGTGCCAGCTCACCATCCGCAGGGGGAATCACAGATACGCAGTATTTT	CASSPSAGGITDTQYF
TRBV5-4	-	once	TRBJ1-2	TGTGCCAGCAGCTTGTTTCCTAACTATGGCTACACCTTC	CASSLFPNYGYTF
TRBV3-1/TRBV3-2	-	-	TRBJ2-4	TGTGCCAGCAGCCAAGATCGGGCTACGCGCGCCAAAAACATTCAGTACTTC	CASSQDRATRAKNIQYF
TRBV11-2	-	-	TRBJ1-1	TGTGCCAGCAGCCACGCGGCATCCCTGAACACTGAAGCTTTCTTT	CASSHAASLNTEAFF
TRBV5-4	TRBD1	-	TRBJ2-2	TGTGCCAGCAGCCTAGGGACAGCCCCGAACACCGGGGAGCTGTTTTTT	CASSLGTAPNTGELFF
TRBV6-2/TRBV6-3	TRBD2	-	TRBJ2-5	TGTGCCAGCAGTTACAGGCGGGGGGAAGAGACCCAGTACTTC	CASSYRRGEETQYF
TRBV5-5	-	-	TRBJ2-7	TGTGCCAGCAGCCAGCGGGCAGGGCCCAGCGAGCAGTACTTC	CASSQRAGPSEQYF
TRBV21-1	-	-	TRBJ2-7	TGTGCCAGGATAAAGATTGGGGCTATCCACGAGCAGTACTTC	CARIKIGAIHEQYF
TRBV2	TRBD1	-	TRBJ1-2	TGTGCCAACCACCGGGACAGGGACTATGGCTACACCTTC	CANHRDRDYGYTF
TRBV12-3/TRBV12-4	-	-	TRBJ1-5	TGTGCCAGCAGTCCTTTTAGCAATCAGCCCCAGCATTTT	CASSPFSNQPQHF